The T cell receptor beta chain under discussion was sequenced for a study of metastatic and nonmetastatic thyroid tumors (dated by TCRdb to 2018 to 2020). As for the study more broadly: For patients with malignant and with benign thyroid disease, the researchers compared repertoires between peripheral blood samples and tumor or nodule tissue samples.

The protocol used for the library was PCR. Sequencing was carried out with an Illumina HiSeq 4000. High-throughput sequencing was used to profile the CDR3 region of the TCR beta-chain in every patient. The original pipeline was this. The researchers built a classifier to tell apart papillary thyroid cancer patients with distant metastasis, based on CDR3 differences among clinicopathological groups. The Shannon index was used to assess repertoire diversity, and the Morisita-Horn index was used to assess tumor-blood repertoire similarity. TCRdb reprocessing: public reads trimmed at Q25 with fastp, clones called with MiXCR, in-frame beta chains kept. It is TCRdb's table, rather than the study itself, that gives the V and J calls and clone size. This sample holds about 16,000 clones; roughly 25% were observed only once. 15% of the sample is taken by the ten largest. What the authors observed across the whole study: TCR beta diversity was reported as significantly higher in malignant tumors than in benign nodules, in both blood and tumor samples.

Based on the germline V gene, the CDR1 and CDR2 sequences are KGHDR and SFDVKD. From the cysteine up to the phenylalanine, the CDR3 has a length of 15 residues. Kept here is only the CDR3 DNA, which spans 45 bases and is read in frame from base 1. Relative to germline, V is missing 10 bases and J is missing 1 base, with 7 bases of the junction outside any gene match. None of the patients had been given any treatment before thyroid surgery. The study retrospectively analysed patient clinical samples collected from the early 2010s to the late 2010s using T-cell receptor beta sequencing. This clone was seen more than once but under ten times. Its antigen is still unknown. Within one base of it there is no much larger clone, and no base qualities were kept.

The receptor was isolated from a female donor with papillary thyroid cancer or a benign thyroid nodule (not recorded which). Some clones in this sample may be carry-over from other donors' samples. The chain is made from TRBV24-1 and TRBJ2-2; 8 junctional bases match TRBD1. The sequenced material came from adjacent normal tissue. The CDR3 region: CATSTGTGNTGELFF. The sequence in DNA is TGTGCCACGAGCACCGGGACAGGGAACACCGGGGAGCTGTTTTTT.